This T cell receptor (beta chain) was recorded in a study of T cell responses to AZD1222 COVID-19 vaccine. Study-wide results and caveats: Among the donors, most were white British and more were female, and clonal diversity was possibly underestimated. Repertoires were collected only later (after the peak T cell response had occurred). Across the whole spike, CD4 TCRs peaked at regions 160-218 and 743-854. Baseline antibody screening turned up just a handful of seropositive AZD1222 recipients.

As concerns this clone: The antigen is not known.

With 3 bases removed from V and 4 bases from J, the gap between germline ends came to 9 bases. Per germline, CDR1 SGHVS and CDR2 FQNEAQ. This CDR3 has 13 residues. Sequencing used immunoSEQ multiplex PCR; TCRdb keeps in-frame clones, though not all of them. The sample contains some 110,000 clones, over 90% of which appear only once. The origin of this receptor is an adult in good health. The chain uses TRBV7-8 and TRBJ2-5, with D unclear. Sequenced material: peripheral blood, taken on day 0 of AZD1222 vaccination. DNA for the CDR3: TGTGCCAGCAGCTTCCGGATGGGAGAGACCCAGTACTTC. Translated: CASSFRMGETQYF.